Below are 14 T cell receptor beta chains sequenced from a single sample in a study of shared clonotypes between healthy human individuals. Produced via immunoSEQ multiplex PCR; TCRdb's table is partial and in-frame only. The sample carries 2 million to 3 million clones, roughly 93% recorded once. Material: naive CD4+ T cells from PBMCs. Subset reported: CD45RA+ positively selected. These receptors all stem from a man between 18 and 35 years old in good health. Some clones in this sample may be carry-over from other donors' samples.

CDR3 bases: TGTGCCAGCAGCTACGGGACAGGGGCCTACGAGCAGTACTTC. It encodes CASSYGTGAYEQYF. The chain has TRBV5-6 and TRBJ2-7, with TRBD1 identical over 10 bases. V dropped 3 bases and J dropped 2; count of bases not matched to a gene: 2. Germline V gives CDR1 SGHDT, CDR2 YYEEEE. The CDR3 has 14 amino acids. The whole variable domain, filled in from reference TRBV5-6 and TRBJ2-7, reads DAGVTQSPTHLIKTRGQQVTLRCSPKSGHDTVSWYQQALGQGPQFIFQYYEEEERQRGNFPDRFSGHQFPNYSSELNVNALLLGDSALYLCASSYGTGAYEQYFGPGTRLTVT.

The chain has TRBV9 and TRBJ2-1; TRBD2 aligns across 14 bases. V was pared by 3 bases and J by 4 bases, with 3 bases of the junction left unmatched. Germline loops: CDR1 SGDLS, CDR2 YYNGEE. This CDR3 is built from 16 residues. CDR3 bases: TGTGCCAGCAGCGCGGGGACTAGCGGGAGTTACAATGAGCAGTTCTTC. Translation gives CASSAGTSGSYNEQFF.

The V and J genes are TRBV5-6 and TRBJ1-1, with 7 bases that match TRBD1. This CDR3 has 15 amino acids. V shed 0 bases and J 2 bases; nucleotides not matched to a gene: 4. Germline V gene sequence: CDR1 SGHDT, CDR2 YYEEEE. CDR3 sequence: CASSLVGTANTEAFF. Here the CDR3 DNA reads TGTGCCAGCAGCTTGGTTGGGACAGCAAACACTGAAGCTTTCTTT.

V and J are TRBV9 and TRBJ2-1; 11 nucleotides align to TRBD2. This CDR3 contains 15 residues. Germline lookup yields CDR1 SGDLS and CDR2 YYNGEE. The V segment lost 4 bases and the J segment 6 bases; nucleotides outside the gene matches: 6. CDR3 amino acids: CASSPIAGGGNEQFF. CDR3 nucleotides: TGTGCCAGCAGCCCGATAGCGGGAGGGGGCAATGAGCAGTTCTTC.

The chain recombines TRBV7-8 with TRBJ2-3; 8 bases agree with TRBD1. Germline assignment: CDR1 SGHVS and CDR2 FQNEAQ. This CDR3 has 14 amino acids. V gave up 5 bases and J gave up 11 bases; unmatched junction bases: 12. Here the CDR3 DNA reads TGTGCCAGCAGCCGACAATCAACCGGGACAGGGCAGTATTTT. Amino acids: CASSRQSTGTGQYF. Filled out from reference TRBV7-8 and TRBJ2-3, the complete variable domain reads GAGVSQSPRYKVAKRGQDVALRCDPISGHVSLFWYQQALGQGPEFLTYFQNEAQLDKSGLPSDRFFAERPEGSVSTLKIQRTQQEDSAVYLCASSRQSTGTGQYFGPGTRLTVL.

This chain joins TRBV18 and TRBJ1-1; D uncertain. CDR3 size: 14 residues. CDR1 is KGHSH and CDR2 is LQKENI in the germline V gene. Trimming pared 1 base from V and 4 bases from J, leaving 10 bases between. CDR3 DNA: TGTGCCAGCTCACCACTGCGAGGCATCACTGAAGCTTTCTTT. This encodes CASSPLRGITEAFF.

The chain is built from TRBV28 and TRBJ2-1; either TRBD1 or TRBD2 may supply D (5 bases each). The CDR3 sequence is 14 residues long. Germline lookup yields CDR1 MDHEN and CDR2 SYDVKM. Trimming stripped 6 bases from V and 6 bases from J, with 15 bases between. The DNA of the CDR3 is TGTGCCAGCAGCTCCCCTGGGACCTTCAATGAGCAGTTCTTC. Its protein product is CASSSPGTFNEQFF.

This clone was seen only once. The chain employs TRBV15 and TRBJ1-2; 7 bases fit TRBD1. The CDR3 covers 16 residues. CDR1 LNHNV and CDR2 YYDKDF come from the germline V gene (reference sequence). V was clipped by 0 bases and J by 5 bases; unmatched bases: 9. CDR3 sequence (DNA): TGTGCCACCAGCAGAGATCCGATGGACAGGACTTATGGCTACACCTTC. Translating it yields CATSRDPMDRTYGYTF. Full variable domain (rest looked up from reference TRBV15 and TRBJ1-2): DAMVIQNPRYQVTQFGKPVTLSCSQTLNHNVMYWYQQKSSQAPKLLFHYYDKDFNNEADTPDNFQSRRPNTSFCFLDIRSPGLGDTAMYLCATSRDPMDRTYGYTFGSGTRLTVV.

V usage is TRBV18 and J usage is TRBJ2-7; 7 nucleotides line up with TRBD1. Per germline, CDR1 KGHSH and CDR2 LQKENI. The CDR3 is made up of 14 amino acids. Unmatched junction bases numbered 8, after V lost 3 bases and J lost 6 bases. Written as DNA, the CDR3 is TGTGCCAGCTCACCTACCCAGACAGGGAGCGAGCAGTACTTC. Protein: CASSPTQTGSEQYF.

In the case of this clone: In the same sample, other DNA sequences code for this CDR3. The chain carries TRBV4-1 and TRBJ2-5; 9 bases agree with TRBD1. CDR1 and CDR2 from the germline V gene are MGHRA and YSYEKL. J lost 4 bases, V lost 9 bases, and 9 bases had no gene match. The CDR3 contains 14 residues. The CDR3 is CASSLQGAGETQYF. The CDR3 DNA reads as TGCGCCAGTAGTTTACAGGGGGCAGGAGAGACCCAGTACTTC.

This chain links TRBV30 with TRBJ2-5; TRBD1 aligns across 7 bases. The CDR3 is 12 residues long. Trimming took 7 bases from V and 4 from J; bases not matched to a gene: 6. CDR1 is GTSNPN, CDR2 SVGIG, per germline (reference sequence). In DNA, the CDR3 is TGTGCCTTACAGGGGTCCCCAGAGACCCAGTACTTC. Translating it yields CALQGSPETQYF.

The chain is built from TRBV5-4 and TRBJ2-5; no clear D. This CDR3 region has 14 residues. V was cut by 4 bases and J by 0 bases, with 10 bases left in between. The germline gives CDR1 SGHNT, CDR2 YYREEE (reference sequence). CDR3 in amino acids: CASSPTAYQETQYF. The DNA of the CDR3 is TGTGCCAGCAGCCCAACAGCGTACCAAGAGACCCAGTACTTC.

CDR3 sequence (DNA): TGTGCCAGCAGTCGGAAGTTGGCAGATACGCAGTATTTT. It codes for CASSRKLADTQYF. The V and J genes are TRBV7-2 and TRBJ2-3, with no clear D. With 6 bases removed from V and 4 bases from J, the gap between germline ends came to 11 bases. The germline CDR1 and CDR2 sequences are SGHTA and FQGNSA. CDR3 length: 13 residues.

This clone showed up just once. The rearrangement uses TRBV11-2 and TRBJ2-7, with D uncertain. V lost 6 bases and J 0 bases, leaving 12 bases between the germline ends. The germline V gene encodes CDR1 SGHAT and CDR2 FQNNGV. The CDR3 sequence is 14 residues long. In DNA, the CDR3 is TGTGCCAGCAGGGTCACAGCTACCTCCTACGAGCAGTACTTC. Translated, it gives CASRVTATSYEQYF.